These 29 T cell receptor beta chains were sequenced from one sample in a study of Ad26.COV2.S vaccination and SARS-CoV-2 variants. The assay was immunoSEQ multiplex PCR, and TCRdb's table has in-frame clones only and misses some. This repertoire shows 350,000 to 450,000 clones, approximately 92% found once; its top ten account for 1.5% to 2%. The treatment: 15 to 20 received Ad26.COV2.S at low or high dose, single or two shots; a few received placebo; per-sample allocation not given. The study sampled participants on day 63 after the first vaccine or placebo injection. The source was peripheral blood, collected in a trial of Ad26.COV2.S vaccine versus placebo. Receptor source: a person aged 18 to 65 who received the Ad26.COV2.S COVID-19 vaccine or a placebo.

The V gene is TRBV6-2 or TRBV6-3, the J gene TRBJ1-1; possibly TRBD1 for D (6 bases). Trimming left V 2 bases short and J 6 bases short, with 16 bases between. This CDR3 region has 15 residues. The germline gives CDR1 MNHEY, CDR2 SVGEGT. The CDR3 DNA follows: TGTGCCAGCAGTTACCCCCGGGGGGGCGCGGCTGAAGCTTTCTTT. As protein: CASSYPRGGAAEAFF.

V usage is TRBV7-2 and J usage is TRBJ1-1, with 9 bases aligning to TRBD1. With 5 bases clipped from V and 5 bases from J, the junction kept 6 bases outside the gene matches. CDR3 length: 14 amino acids. CDR1 and CDR2 (germline): SGHTA, FQGNSA. CDR3 region: CASSVDRGRTEAFF. CDR3 nucleotides: TGTGCCAGCAGCGTCGACAGGGGGAGGACTGAAGCTTTCTTT. Full variable domain (outside the CDR3, taken from reference TRBV7-2 and TRBJ1-1): GAGVSQSPSNKVTEKGKDVELRCDPISGHTALYWYRQSLGQGLEFLIYFQGNSAPDKSGLPSDRFSAERTGGSVSTLTIQRTQQEDSAVYLCASSVDRGRTEAFFGQGTRLTVV.

The rearrangement uses TRBV2 and TRBJ2-3, with a possible D match to TRBD2 (6 bases). V lost 5 bases to trimming and J lost 0 bases, with 15 bases between them. From germline, CDR1 is SNHLY and CDR2 FYNNEI. This CDR3 is 16 amino acids long. DNA of the CDR3: TGTGCCAGCAGTCCCGGTACGGGACTTAGCACAGATACGCAGTATTTT. This codes for CASSPGTGLSTDTQYF.

The genes are TRBV9 and TRBJ2-5; TRBD1 agrees at 7 bases. Germline V CDR1 and CDR2: SGDLS, YYNGEE. Trimming took 3 bases from V and 1 from J; bases not matched to a gene: 3. CDR3 size: 14 residues. CDR3 region: CASSGQGVQETQYF. The CDR3 DNA reads as TGTGCCAGCAGCGGACAGGGTGTCCAAGAGACCCAGTACTTC.

This chain connects TRBV19 to TRBJ1-6; D unresolved. CDR3 length: 13 residues. The V end lost 1 base, the J end lost 8 bases, and 6 bases lay between the germline ends. Germline V gene sequence: CDR1 LNHDA, CDR2 SQIVND (reference sequence). The CDR3 spells CASSIGGYSPLHF. The CDR3 bases are TGTGCCAGTAGTATAGGAGGGTATTCACCCCTCCACTTT.

This clone was recorded once. CDR3 protein: CATSREGLAGYSTDTQYF. For the CDR3, the DNA is TGTGCCACCAGCAGAGAGGGACTAGCGGGGTATAGCACAGATACGCAGTATTTT. The chain links TRBV15 to TRBJ2-3, with 13 bases that match TRBD2. This CDR3 has 18 residues. The V segment lost 0 bases and the J segment 0 bases; nucleotides outside the gene matches: 3. Germline V CDR1 and CDR2: LNHNV, YYDKDF (reference sequence). Full variable domain (rest looked up from reference TRBV15 and TRBJ2-3): DAMVIQNPRYQVTQFGKPVTLSCSQTLNHNVMYWYQQKSSQAPKLLFHYYDKDFNNEADTPDNFQSRRPNTSFCFLDIRSPGLGDTAMYLCATSREGLAGYSTDTQYFGPGTRLTVL.

The chain is built from TRBV5-3 and TRBJ2-3; tentative D call: TRBD1 (5 bases). TRBV5-3 qualifies as an ORF whose function is uncertain. V gave up 4 bases and J gave up 0 bases, with 18 bases separating them. This CDR3 comprises 17 residues. The CDR3 DNA follows: TGTGCCAGAAGCCCACATAAAACAGGAGTCAGCACAGATACGCAGTATTTT. It specifies CARSPHKTGVSTDTQYF.

The chain combines TRBV19 with TRBJ2-7; D possibly uses TRBD1 or TRBD2 (5 bases each). Trimming shortened V by 1 base and J by 0 bases, and 10 bases separated the two germline ends. Germline V gene data show CDR1 as LNHDA and CDR2 as SQIVND (reference sequence). The CDR3 has 15 amino acids. CDR3 nucleotides: TGTGCCAGTAGTATAGGGGCAGGGAGCTCCTACGAGCAGTACTTC. This codes for CASSIGAGSSYEQYF.

The gene calls are TRBV18 and TRBJ2-5; D perhaps matches TRBD2 (6 bases). V dropped 4 bases and J dropped 4 bases, with 19 bases sitting between them. CDR3 length: 16 amino acids. Germline-derived CDR1 and CDR2 are KGHSH and LQKENI. Written as DNA, the CDR3 is TGTGCCAGCTCACTCGCTTGGGACTTAAGGGGAGAGACCCAGTACTTC. It yields the protein CASSLAWDLRGETQYF.

CDR3 sequence: CAISDMGQPIYNEQFF. In DNA form, the CDR3 reads TGTGCCATCAGTGATATGGGACAGCCAATCTACAATGAGCAGTTCTTC. The rearrangement joins TRBV10-3 to TRBJ2-1, with TRBD1 matching 7 bases. V lost 3 bases to trimming and J lost 3 bases; unmatched junction nucleotides: 8. The CDR3 is made up of 16 amino acids. Germline CDR1 and CDR2: ENHRY and SYGVKD.

This chain connects TRBV15 to TRBJ2-3; D remains ambiguous. CDR3 length: 13 residues. Germline lookup yields CDR1 LNHNV and CDR2 YYDKDF (reference sequence). V shed 0 bases and J shed 4 bases, with 5 bases lying between them. The DNA of the CDR3 is TGTGCCACCAGCAGAGATCTGGCAGATACGCAGTATTTT. Translated, it gives CATSRDLADTQYF.

This rearrangement joins TRBV7-6 to TRBJ2-3; TRBD1 is a possible D gene (6 bases). V lost 5 bases, J lost 0 bases, and 12 bases lay in between. The CDR3 sequence is 15 residues long. In germline, CDR1 is SGHVS, CDR2 FNYEAQ. The CDR3 is CASSPGVGSTDTQYF. The CDR3 DNA follows: TGTGCCAGCAGCCCAGGGGTCGGGAGCACAGATACGCAGTATTTT.

The CDR3 loop is CASSIFLANTGELFF. The CDR3 region has the DNA TGTGCCAGTAGTATCTTTCTAGCGAACACCGGGGAGCTGTTTTTT. This rearrangement joins TRBV19 to TRBJ2-2; D not resolved. Germline-derived CDR1 and CDR2 are LNHDA and SQIVND (reference sequence). V was pared by 3 bases and J by 0 bases, with 8 bases between. The CDR3 covers 15 residues.

The V and J genes are TRBV5-1 and TRBJ2-2; TRBD2 matches 7 bases. The V gene's germline CDR1 is SGHRS and CDR2 YFSETQ. V gave up 0 bases and J gave up 4 bases; unmatched junction bases: 12. The CDR3 contains 18 residues. CDR3 loop: CASSLDPRWEGGTGELFF. The CDR3 nucleotides are TGCGCCAGCAGCTTGGATCCCCGCTGGGAGGGAGGCACCGGGGAGCTGTTTTTT.

This clone was recorded once. The chain has TRBV7-9 and TRBJ1-5; no clear D. Germline CDR1 and CDR2: SEHNR and FQNEAQ (reference sequence). The CDR3 has 12 amino acids. The V end was cut by 5 bases, the J end by 7 bases, with 9 bases between. This chain's CDR3 is CASSQTAQPQHF. The DNA of the CDR3 is TGTGCCAGCAGCCAAACAGCACAGCCCCAGCATTTT.

Worth noting for this clone: The sample carries other DNA sequences with the same CDR3. The CDR3 spells CASSVGGGAYEQYF. The DNA of the CDR3 is TGTGCCAGCAGCGTAGGCGGGGGGGCGTACGAGCAGTACTTC. The chain uses TRBV9 and TRBJ2-7; 9 bases agree with TRBD2. With 0 bases clipped from V and 4 bases from J, the junction kept 2 bases outside the gene matches. CDR3 length: 14 amino acids. Germline loops: CDR1 SGDLS, CDR2 YYNGEE.

The chain joins TRBV5-1 to TRBJ1-1, with TRBD1 as a possible D gene (5 bases). From germline, CDR1 is SGHRS and CDR2 YFSETQ. Trimming cost V 0 bases and J 3 bases, with 18 bases left between them. The CDR3 consists of 17 residues. This CDR3 reads CASSLAGKGTRDTEAFF. The CDR3 region has the DNA TGCGCCAGCAGCTTGGCCGGTAAGGGCACCAGGGACACTGAAGCTTTCTTT.

The chain carries TRBV21-1 and TRBJ2-7; the D call TRBD1 from the table was never checked on the DNA. TRBV21-1 is annotated as a pseudogene. The CDR3 contains 14 residues. The CDR3 loop is CASSKGQGDYEQYF. The CDR3 DNA sequence: TGTGCCAGCAGCAAAGGACAGGGGGACTACGAGCAGTACTTC.

The rearrangement uses TRBV7-6 and TRBJ1-3, with D hard to call. This CDR3 contains 13 residues. Trimming left V 7 bases short and J 10 bases short, with 17 bases between. Germline V gene sequence: CDR1 SGHVS, CDR2 FNYEAQ. The CDR3 here is CASKDLLERTIYF. The CDR3 coding sequence is TGTGCCAGCAAGGACCTTCTGGAAAGGACCATATATTTT.

The chain uses TRBV28 and TRBJ1-5; D is unclear. CDR3 size: 12 residues. Trimming took 6 bases from V and 6 from J, leaving 9 bases between them. Germline-derived CDR1 and CDR2 are MDHEN and SYDVKM. The CDR3 sequence is CASSPMGQPQHF. The DNA for the CDR3 is TGTGCCAGCAGCCCCATGGGTCAGCCCCAGCATTTT.

The rearrangement links TRBV6-5 to TRBJ1-5; possibly TRBD1 for D (6 bases). Germline V gives CDR1 MNHEY, CDR2 SVGAGI. Trimming removed 6 bases at V and 2 bases at J, with 17 bases between. The CDR3 extends over 16 amino acids. The CDR3 loop is CASRYRTVAGNQPQHF. The DNA of the CDR3 is TGTGCCAGCAGATACCGGACAGTCGCTGGCAATCAGCCCCAGCATTTT.

This chain links TRBV11-2 with TRBJ2-5; no reliable D call. Trimming took 2 bases from V and 5 from J, leaving 6 bases between them. The CDR3 length is 12 residues. Germline V gene data show CDR1 as SGHAT and CDR2 as FQNNGV. CDR3 nucleotide sequence: TGTGCCAGCAGCTTATATGGGGAGACCCAGTACTTC. Amino acids: CASSLYGETQYF.

V and J are TRBV6-5 and TRBJ2-2; D ambiguous. This CDR3 is 14 amino acids long. The germline gives CDR1 MNHEY, CDR2 SVGAGI. Trimming removed 10 bases from V and 1 base from J, with 13 bases in between. The CDR3 DNA reads as TGTGCCATCAGGCGGCAGTTGAACACCGGGGAGCTGTTTTTT. Amino acid sequence: CAIRRQLNTGELFF.

This clone was picked up one time. The chain is built from TRBV14 and TRBJ2-7; D is possibly TRBD2 (6 bases). This CDR3 spans 16 amino acids. Germline loops: CDR1 SGHDN, CDR2 FVKESK. V was cut by 1 base and J by 5 bases, with 18 bases left in between. The CDR3 region is CASSQVGGEHFNEQYF. CDR3 coding DNA: TGTGCCAGCAGCCAAGTCGGCGGGGAACACTTCAACGAGCAGTACTTC.

The chain is built from TRBV7-6 and TRBJ2-3; tentatively, D is TRBD2 (6 bases). The CDR3 has 15 amino acids. Between the trimmed V and J ends, which lost 3 bases and 3 bases, there was a span of 13 bases. Germline values: CDR1 SGHVS, CDR2 FNYEAQ. The CDR3 sequence is CASSFGDFGTDTQYF. CDR3 coding DNA: TGTGCCAGCAGCTTCGGGGACTTCGGTACAGATACGCAGTATTTT.

The chain is built from TRBV7-2 and TRBJ2-2; D is perhaps TRBD2 (6 bases). The CDR3 covers 15 residues. V dropped 3 bases and J dropped 2 bases, with 10 bases sitting between them. Germline values: CDR1 SGHTA, CDR2 FQGNSA. DNA of the CDR3: TGTGCCAGCAGCTTTGGACTACCTAACACCGGGGAGCTGTTTTTT. Encoded protein: CASSFGLPNTGELFF.

This rearrangement joins TRBV29-1 to TRBJ2-7; D possibly corresponds to TRBD1 (6 bases). This CDR3 is 14 amino acids long. Germline CDR1 is SQVTM and CDR2 is ANQGSEA. Trimming pared 4 bases from V and 2 bases from J, leaving 15 bases between. CDR3 nucleotides: TGCAGCGTTGCCTCCGGGACATCCACCTACGAGCAGTACTTC. Encoded protein: CSVASGTSTYEQYF.

The chain joins TRBV5-6 to TRBJ1-1; 7 nucleotides align to TRBD1. Germline loops: CDR1 SGHDT, CDR2 YYEEEE. J was trimmed by 4 bases and V by 2 bases; bases with no gene match: 8. This CDR3 region has 15 residues. The CDR3 nucleotides read TGTGCCAGCAGCTTTTACAGGGGTCGTAGCACTGAAGCTTTCTTT. Amino acids: CASSFYRGRSTEAFF.

Here the CDR3 DNA reads TGTGCCAGCAGCACTACAGAGGGACCGGAGGATGGCTACACCTTC. Translated, it gives CASSTTEGPEDGYTF. The V call is TRBV21-1, the J call TRBJ1-2. TRBV21-1 is a pseudogene segment. The CDR3 spans 15 residues.